What follows describes a single T cell receptor (beta chain). These data belong to a study of OX40 agonist ivuxolimab in advanced cancers. Sequenced by immunoSEQ multiplex PCR; TCRdb stores in-frame clones only, minus some. The sample consists of about 32,000 clones, approximately 89% of them appearing once. Sequenced here: CD4+ or CD8+ T cells sorted from blood, sampled in a trial of the OX40 agonist ivuxolimab. The sequence derives from an adult with an advanced solid tumor such as melanoma, head and neck, liver or kidney cancer.

CDR3 bases: TGTGCCAGTAGTCCAGGGGGTAGCAATCAGCCCCAGCATTTT. Translating gives CASSPGGSNQPQHF. V gene TRBV19 combines with J gene TRBJ1-5; 7 bases are shared with TRBD1. Germline V CDR1 and CDR2: LNHDA, SQIVND (reference sequence). The CDR3 is 14 residues long. The ends lost 5 bases at V and 0 bases at J; junction bases unmatched: 1.